This T cell receptor beta chain was found in a study of neurological immune-mediated disorders. This clonotype was counted many times. For the sorted libraries, about a million CD4+ or CD8+ T cells were used. 5'RACE employing 10-nucleotide random UMIs yielded the cDNA. Over 190 million TCR-beta sequences (from 15-18 subjects) were yielded by each sequencing run. One entry per CDR3 protein results from TCRdb running MiXCR on the 5' RACE reads. The sample includes some 48,000 distinct CDR3 sequences, about 5.6% seen only once; the top ten take about 1.3%. The CDR3 is 15 residues long. V shed 6 bases and J 8 bases; nucleotides not matched to a gene: 13.

This receptor was identified in a woman under 30 with multiple sclerosis. The sample consisted of CD4+ T cells from blood. This chain joins TRBV12-3 or TRBV12-4 and TRBJ1-2; 9 bases are shared with TRBD1. CDR3 protein: CASSKTGGAGRGYTF. The DNA for the CDR3 is TGTGCCAGCAGCAAAACAGGGGGCGCAGGTCGGGGCTACACCTTC.